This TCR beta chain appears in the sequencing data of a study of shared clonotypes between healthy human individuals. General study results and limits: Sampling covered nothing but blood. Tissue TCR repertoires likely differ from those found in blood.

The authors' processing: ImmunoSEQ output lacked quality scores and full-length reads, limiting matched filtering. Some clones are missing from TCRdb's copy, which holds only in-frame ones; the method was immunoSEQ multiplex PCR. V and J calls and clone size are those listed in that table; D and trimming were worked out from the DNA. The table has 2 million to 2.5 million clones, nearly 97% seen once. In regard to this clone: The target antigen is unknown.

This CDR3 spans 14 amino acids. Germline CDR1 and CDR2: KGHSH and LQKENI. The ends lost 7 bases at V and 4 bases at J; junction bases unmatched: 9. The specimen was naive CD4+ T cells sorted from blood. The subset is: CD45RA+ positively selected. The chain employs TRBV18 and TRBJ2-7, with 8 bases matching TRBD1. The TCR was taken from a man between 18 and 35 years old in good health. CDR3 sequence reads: CASCDNTGGYEQYF. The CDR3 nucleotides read TGTGCCAGCTGCGACAATACAGGGGGTTACGAGCAGTACTTC.